This passage covers 22 T cell receptor beta chains from one sample sequenced in a study of persistence of HIV-infected CD4 T cells (TCRdb year 2020). The immunoSEQ hsTCRB assay version 4 in survey mode was used to sequence TCRbeta repertoires from genomic DNA. TCRdb took this table from immuneACCESS and kept in-frame rearrangements with V and J called. Such tables lack part of the clones; where checked against another copy, unresolved V genes explain under half of the gap, and the rest is unexplained. The sample table shows some 41,000 clones, and approximately 84% are seen once. Of the sample, less than 2% falls within the top ten clones. Sample treatment or condition, as interpreted from the label and publication: suppressive antiretroviral therapy. Lysates of CMV-infected fibroblasts at about 9.3 ug/mL were used to stimulate the cells. Memory CD4+ T cells that did not respond, being CD40L-negative, CD69-negative and CD45RO-high, were sorted as memory populations depleted of antigen-responding cells.

Antigens of these TCRs are unknown. The sample was CD4+ T cells sorted from PBMCs after approximately 19-hour stimulation, taken from a patient who received antiretroviral therapy. The label giving this sample's cell subset or site can be read as: CD40L-CD69- CD45RO-high memory CD4 T cells not responding to CMV lysate. The receptors were gathered from an adult man with HIV who was CMV-seropositive.

The rearrangement joins TRBV30 to TRBJ1-6; TRBD1 might be the D (5 bases). The germline V gene has CDR1 GTSNPN and CDR2 SVGIG (reference sequence). With 2 bases removed from V and 9 bases from J, the gap between germline ends came to 11 bases. CDR3 length: 13 residues. CDR3 sequence (DNA): TGTGCCTGGAGTAGGGGCGCTCTTTCACCCCTCCACTTT. This translates into CAWSRGALSPLHF.

The chain links TRBV9 to TRBJ1-4; 10 bases are shared with TRBD1. The CDR3 contains 15 residues. The junction had 4 bases not matched to a gene; V was cut back by 1 base and J by 7 bases. Germline assignment: CDR1 SGDLS and CDR2 YYNGEE. DNA of the CDR3: TGTGCCAGCAGCGTATCCGGGACAGGGGTTGAAAAACTGTTTTTT. This sequence encodes CASSVSGTGVEKLFF.

V is TRBV19 and J is TRBJ1-1; perhaps TRBD1 as D (5 bases). V was clipped by 3 bases and J by 3 bases, with 17 bases between them. CDR3 length: 16 residues. Germline V gene lookup returns CDR1 LNHDA and CDR2 SQIVND (reference sequence). The chain's CDR3 is CASSMVPRTHYTEAFF. CDR3 nucleotide sequence: TGTGCCAGTAGTATGGTCCCCAGGACACATTACACTGAAGCTTTCTTT.

The V gene is TRBV4-2, the J gene TRBJ2-7, with 7 bases matching TRBD1. Trimming removed 1 base from V and 2 bases from J; junction bases left unmatched: 5. CDR1 is LGHNA and CDR2 is YNFKEQ in the germline V gene. This CDR3 has 15 residues. The CDR3 sequence is CASSQAGQTTYEQYF. The CDR3 region has the DNA TGTGCCAGCAGCCAAGCGGGACAGACCACCTACGAGCAGTACTTC.

V gene TRBV7-3 combines with J gene TRBJ2-1; tentatively, D is TRBD2 (5 bases). The V gene's germline CDR1 is SGHTA and CDR2 FQGTGA. V was cut by 4 bases and J by 0 bases, with 10 bases left in between. This CDR3 spans 15 amino acids. The CDR3 region is CASSSAESSYNEQFF. CDR3 coding DNA: TGTGCCAGCAGCTCAGCGGAGAGCTCCTACAATGAGCAGTTCTTC.

This clone was counted once. The V gene is TRBV12-3 or TRBV12-4, the J gene TRBJ1-2; no reliable D call. Trimming shortened V by 3 bases and J by 7 bases, and 12 bases separated the two germline ends. The CDR3 loop spans 13 amino acids. The CDR3 region is CASSFGVLSGYTF. CDR3 nucleotides: TGTGCCAGCAGTTTCGGGGTACTCAGTGGCTACACCTTC.

The chain is built from TRBV11-1 and TRBJ2-1, with 10 positions matching TRBD1. V shed 5 bases, J shed 5 bases, and the junction held 9 bases outside the gene matches. From germline, CDR1 is SGHAT and CDR2 FQDESV (reference sequence). This CDR3 region has 16 residues. The CDR3 here is CASSPRAGTGDNEQFF. The CDR3 DNA is TGTGCCAGCAGCCCTAGGGCCGGGACAGGGGACAATGAGCAGTTCTTC.

V is TRBV15 and J is TRBJ1-2; D is unresolved. Trimming cost V 0 bases and J 8 bases, with 16 bases left between them. The CDR3 runs 15 residues. Per germline, CDR1 LNHNV and CDR2 YYDKDF (reference sequence). The CDR3 reads CATSRDGSPTDGYTF. In DNA form, the CDR3 reads TGTGCCACCAGCAGAGATGGGAGCCCCACGGACGGCTACACCTTC. The complete variable domain, with remaining parts taken from reference TRBV15 and TRBJ1-2, reads DAMVIQNPRYQVTQFGKPVTLSCSQTLNHNVMYWYQQKSSQAPKLLFHYYDKDFNNEADTPDNFQSRRPNTSFCFLDIRSPGLGDTAMYLCATSRDGSPTDGYTFGSGTRLTVV.

The gene calls are TRBV30 and TRBJ1-1; D uncertain. V dropped 2 bases and J dropped 8 bases, with 15 bases sitting between them. CDR1 GTSNPN and CDR2 SVGIG come from the germline V gene (reference sequence). This CDR3 spans 13 amino acids. CDR3 nucleotide sequence: TGTGCCTGGAGTCTTCGGACCACCTCGGAAGCTTTCTTT. Protein sequence: CAWSLRTTSEAFF.

J is TRBJ2-2 and V is TRBV5-4, with 12 bases aligning to TRBD2. The germline V gene encodes CDR1 SGHNT and CDR2 YYREEE (reference sequence). The CDR3 totals 18 residues. V gave up 3 bases and J gave up 6 bases; unmatched junction bases: 12. CDR3 DNA: TGTGCCAGCAGCTCGCCTGGGAACCCTAGCGGGGGGGCCGGGGAGCTGTTTTTT. This encodes CASSSPGNPSGGAGELFF.

The chain is built from TRBV19 and TRBJ1-2; 7 nucleotides agree with TRBD1. This CDR3 region has 14 residues. Trimming cost V 6 bases and J 3 bases; bases outside gene matches: 7. Germline CDR1 reads LNHDA; CDR2 reads SQIVND (reference sequence). DNA of the CDR3: TGTGCCAGTAGGGGCCCACAGGGGCACTATGGCTACACCTTC. Its protein product is CASRGPQGHYGYTF.

The chain couples TRBV3-1 (or the pseudogene TRBV3-2) to TRBJ1-3; D remains ambiguous. The CDR3 is 15 residues long. CDR1 and CDR2 from the germline V gene are LGHDT and YNNKEL (reference sequence). V dropped 2 bases and J dropped 2 bases, with 10 bases sitting between them. The CDR3 DNA reads TGTGCCAGCAGCCAATCACAGATCGCTGGAAACACCATATATTTT. This translates into CASSQSQIAGNTIYF.

This clone was counted only a few times. The chain is built from TRBV6-1 and TRBJ2-2, with a possible D match to TRBD2 (5 bases). Trimming removed 3 bases at V and 4 bases at J, with 12 bases between. Germline V gene sequence: CDR1 MNHNS, CDR2 SASEGT. The CDR3 consists of 15 residues. CDR3 DNA sequence: TGTGCCAGCAGTGATACTAGGAAGGGCACCGGGGAGCTGTTTTTT. Amino acids: CASSDTRKGTGELFF.

This rearrangement joins TRBV28 to TRBJ1-2; 9 nucleotides agree with TRBD1. V shed 6 bases and J 8 bases; nucleotides not matched to a gene: 7. Per germline, CDR1 MDHEN and CDR2 SYDVKM. This CDR3 spans 13 amino acids. The CDR3 DNA follows: TGTGCCAGCAGACAGGGGGCAGTAAGCGGCTACACCTTC. Translated: CASRQGAVSGYTF.

This clone was found a few times. This chain links TRBV4-1 with TRBJ1-3; possible D gene TRBD1, 5 bases. This CDR3 spans 15 amino acids. Germline V CDR1 and CDR2: MGHRA, YSYEKL. Trimming removed 0 bases at V and 0 bases at J, with 6 bases between. The CDR3 DNA sequence: TGCGCCAGCAGCCAAGATGACAGCTCTGGAAACACCATATATTTT. Amino acid sequence: CASSQDDSSGNTIYF.

A single count supports this clone. The chain couples TRBV3-1 (or the pseudogene TRBV3-2) to TRBJ2-1; TRBD2 might be the D (5 bases). V was trimmed by 2 bases and J by 7 bases, leaving 6 bases between them. This CDR3 spans 12 amino acids. The germline gives CDR1 LGHDT, CDR2 YNNKEL (reference sequence). The CDR3: CASSQWENEQFF. CDR3 sequence (DNA): TGTGCCAGCAGCCAATGGGAGAATGAGCAGTTCTTC.

V gene TRBV3-1 (or the pseudogene TRBV3-2) combines with J gene TRBJ1-1; D not resolved. V shed 6 bases and J shed 5 bases, with 7 bases lying between them. This CDR3 region has 11 residues. CDR1 is LGHDT and CDR2 is YNNKEL in the germline V gene (reference sequence). CDR3 coding DNA: TGTGCCAGCAGTCGTATGACTGAAGCTTTCTTT. Its translation is CASSRMTEAFF.

The chain recombines TRBV6-6 with TRBJ2-5, with 9 bases identical to TRBD2. CDR3 length equals 14 residues. V was clipped by 8 bases and J by 9 bases; unmatched bases: 13. The germline V gene has CDR1 MNHNY and CDR2 SVGAGI (reference sequence). This CDR3 is CASQRAGGPEAQYF. The CDR3 DNA reads as TGTGCCAGCCAGAGGGCGGGGGGGCCCGAGGCCCAGTACTTC.

This clone was seen a single time. The chain joins TRBV4-1 to TRBJ2-1; D unresolved. Germline V lookup: CDR1 MGHRA, CDR2 YSYEKL. The CDR3 has 16 residues. V lost 1 base and J 0 bases, leaving 10 bases between the germline ends. In DNA, the CDR3 is TGCGCCAGCAGCCAAGTGATAACGGGCTCCTACAATGAGCAGTTCTTC. Translation: CASSQVITGSYNEQFF.

V usage is TRBV6-2 or TRBV6-3 and J usage is TRBJ2-2; maybe TRBD2 (5 bases). This CDR3 has 15 amino acids. V dropped 2 bases and J dropped 8 bases, with 15 bases sitting between them. Germline CDR1 MNHEY, CDR2 SVGEGT. The CDR3 reads CASSYVPGMRGELFF. The CDR3 DNA reads as TGTGCCAGCAGTTACGTCCCGGGGATGAGAGGGGAGCTGTTTTTT.

This clone turned up a few times. The V and J genes are TRBV28 and TRBJ1-5; a weak D match, TRBD1 (5 bases). V gave up 6 bases and J gave up 3 bases, with 12 bases separating them. Looked up from germline, CDR1 is MDHEN and CDR2 is SYDVKM. The CDR3 is made up of 14 amino acids. The CDR3 bases are TGTGCCAGCAGCCTACAGGTTTCCAATCAGCCCCAGCATTTT. Translating it yields CASSLQVSNQPQHF.

The J gene is TRBJ1-6, the V gene TRBV25-1; tentative D call: TRBD1 (6 bases). The germline V and J ends were trimmed by 1 base and 0 bases, with 13 bases remaining between them. The CDR3 contains 18 residues. Per germline, CDR1 MGHDK and CDR2 SYGVNS. CDR3 protein: CASSEWGGGSSYNSPLHF. In nucleotides, the CDR3 is TGTGCCAGCAGTGAATGGGGGGGCGGTAGCTCCTATAATTCACCCCTCCACTTT.